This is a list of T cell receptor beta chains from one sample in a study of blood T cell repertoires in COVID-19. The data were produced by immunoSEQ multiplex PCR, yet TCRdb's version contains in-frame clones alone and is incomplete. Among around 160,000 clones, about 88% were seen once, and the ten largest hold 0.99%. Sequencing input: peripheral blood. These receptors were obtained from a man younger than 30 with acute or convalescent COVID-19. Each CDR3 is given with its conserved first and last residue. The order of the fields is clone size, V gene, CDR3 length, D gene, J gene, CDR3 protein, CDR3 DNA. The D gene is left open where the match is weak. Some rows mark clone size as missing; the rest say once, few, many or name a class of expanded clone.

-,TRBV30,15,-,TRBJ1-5,CAWGEDGASSQPQHF,TGTGCCTGGGGGGAAGATGGGGCGAGTAGTCAGCCCCAGCATTTT
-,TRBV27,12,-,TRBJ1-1,CASSLAGTEAFF,TGTGCCAGCAGTTTAGCCGGGACTGAAGCTTTCTTT
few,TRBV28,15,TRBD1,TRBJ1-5,CASSSDRGRHQPQHF,TGTGCCAGCAGTTCCGACAGGGGCCGGCACCAGCCCCAGCATTTT
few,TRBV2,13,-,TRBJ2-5,CASNGQIQETQYF,TGTGCCAGCAACGGACAGATCCAAGAGACCCAGTACTTC
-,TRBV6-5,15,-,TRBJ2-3,CASANTQSGTDTQYF,TGTGCCAGCGCGAACACCCAAAGCGGTACAGATACGCAGTATTTT
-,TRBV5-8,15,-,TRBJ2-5,CASSLEQGGFGTQYF,TGTGCCAGCAGCTTGGAACAGGGTGGGTTCGGGACCCAGTACTTC
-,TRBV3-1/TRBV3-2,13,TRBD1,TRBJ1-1,CASSQGDRGEAFF,TGTGCCAGCAGCCAAGGGGACAGAGGTGAAGCTTTCTTT
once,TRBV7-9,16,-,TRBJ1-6,CASSLGRGFGNSPLHF,TGTGCCAGCAGCTTAGGTAGGGGGTTTGGCAATTCACCCCTCCACTTT
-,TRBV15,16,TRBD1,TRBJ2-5,CATSREVRDRGETQYF,TGTGCCACCAGCAGAGAGGTCAGGGACAGAGGAGAGACCCAGTACTTC
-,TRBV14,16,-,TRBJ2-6,CASSQDLGSGANVLTF,TGTGCCAGCAGCCAAGATCTAGGATCTGGGGCCAACGTCCTGACTTTC
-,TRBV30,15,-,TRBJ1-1,CAWSVFRVRGTEAFF,TGTGCCTGGAGTGTATTTCGAGTCCGGGGCACTGAAGCTTTCTTT
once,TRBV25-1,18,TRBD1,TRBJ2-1,CASSGDRVPHRSYNEQFF,TGTGCCAGCAGTGGGGACAGGGTCCCCCATCGGTCCTACAATGAGCAGTTCTTC
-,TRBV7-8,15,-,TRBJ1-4,CASSLRETTNEKLFF,TGTGCCAGCAGCTTAAGGGAGACAACTAATGAAAAACTGTTTTTT
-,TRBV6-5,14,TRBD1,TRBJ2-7,CASSRSGQGYEQYF,TGTGCCAGCAGCAGAAGTGGACAGGGGTACGAGCAGTACTTC
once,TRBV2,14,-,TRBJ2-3,CASSWGRSTDTQYF,TGTGCCAGCAGTTGGGGCAGAAGCACAGATACGCAGTATTTT
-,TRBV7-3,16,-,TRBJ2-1,CASSASHGPFYNEQFF,TGTGCCAGCAGCGCTAGCCACGGGCCTTTCTACAATGAGCAGTTCTTC
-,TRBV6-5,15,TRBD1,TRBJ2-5,CASSHETGNRETQYF,TGTGCCAGCAGCCACGAGACAGGGAACAGGGAGACCCAGTACTTC
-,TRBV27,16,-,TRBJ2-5,CASSPQGYSNQETQYF,TGTGCCAGCAGTCCCCAGGGTTATTCGAACCAAGAGACCCAGTACTTC
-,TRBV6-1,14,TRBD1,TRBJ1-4,CASSDSDRDEKLFF,TGTGCCAGCAGTGATTCGGACAGGGACGAAAAACTGTTTTTT
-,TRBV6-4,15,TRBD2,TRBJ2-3,CASSELAGGPDTQYF,TGTGCCAGCAGTGAGCTAGCGGGGGGGCCAGATACGCAGTATTTT
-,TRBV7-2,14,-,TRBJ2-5,CASSLFQEQETQYF,TGTGCCAGCAGCTTATTCCAGGAACAAGAGACCCAGTACTTC
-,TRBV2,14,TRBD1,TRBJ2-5,CASSLGQGVETQYF,TGTGCCAGCAGTTTAGGACAGGGGGTCGAGACCCAGTACTTC
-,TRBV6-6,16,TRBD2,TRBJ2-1,CASSYRTSGGLNEQFF,TGTGCCAGCAGTTACCGGACTAGCGGGGGCCTCAATGAGCAGTTCTTC
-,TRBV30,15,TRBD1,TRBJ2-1,CAWKGTGTGYNEQFF,TGTGCCTGGAAGGGGACCGGGACAGGCTACAATGAGCAGTTCTTC
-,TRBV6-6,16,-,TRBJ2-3,CASSYSATLSTDTQYF,TGTGCCAGCAGTTACTCAGCGACCCTCAGCACAGATACGCAGTATTTT
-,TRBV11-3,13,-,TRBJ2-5,CASSLGGRETQYF,TGTGCCAGCAGCTTAGGGGGGCGAGAGACCCAGTACTTC
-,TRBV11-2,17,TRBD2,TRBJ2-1,CASSSQRRGAPYNEQFF,TGTGCCAGCAGCTCCCAACGGCGGGGGGCCCCCTACAATGAGCAGTTCTTC
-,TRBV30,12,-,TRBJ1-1,CAWAPRGTEAFF,TGTGCCTGGGCCCCCAGGGGAACTGAAGCTTTCTTT
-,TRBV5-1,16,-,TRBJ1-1,CASSLGLVTGGTEAFF,TGCGCCAGCAGCTTGGGACTAGTAACGGGGGGCACTGAAGCTTTCTTT
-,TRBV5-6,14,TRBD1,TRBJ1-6,CASSLFDRASPLHF,TGTGCCAGCAGCTTGTTCGACAGGGCTTCACCCCTCCACTTT
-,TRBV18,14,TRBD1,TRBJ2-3,CASSLMTGSDTQYF,TGTGCCAGCTCACTAATGACAGGGTCAGATACGCAGTATTTT
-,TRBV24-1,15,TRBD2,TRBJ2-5,CATSDSTSGGETQYF,TGTGCCACCAGTGATTCGACTAGCGGGGGTGAGACCCAGTACTTC
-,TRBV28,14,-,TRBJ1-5,CASIRGGSNQPQHF,TGTGCCAGCATCCGGGGGGGGAGCAATCAGCCCCAGCATTTT
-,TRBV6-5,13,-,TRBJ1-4,CASRDHSGEKLFF,TGTGCCAGCAGAGACCACTCGGGTGAAAAACTGTTTTTT
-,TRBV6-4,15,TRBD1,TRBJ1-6,CASASVAGGNSPLHF,TGTGCCAGCGCGTCGGTGGCAGGGGGAAATTCACCCCTCCACTTT
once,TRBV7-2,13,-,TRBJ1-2,CASSLGEGYGYTF,TGTGCCAGCAGCTTGGGAGAAGGGTATGGCTACACCTTC
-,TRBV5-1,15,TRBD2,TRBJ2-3,CASSLAGARTDTQYF,TGCGCCAGCAGCTTAGCGGGGGCACGCACAGATACGCAGTATTTT
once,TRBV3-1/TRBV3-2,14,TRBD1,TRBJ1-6,CASSRDRGRSPLHF,TGTGCCAGCAGCCGGGACAGGGGGCGGTCACCCCTCCACTTT
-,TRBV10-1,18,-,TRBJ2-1,CASSESRLGLSSYNEQFF,TGCGCCAGCAGTGAGTCGAGACTAGGGCTTAGCTCCTACAATGAGCAGTTCTTC
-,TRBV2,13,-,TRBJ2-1,CASSRGSYNEQFF,TGTGCCAGCAGTAGGGGTTCCTACAATGAGCAGTTCTTC
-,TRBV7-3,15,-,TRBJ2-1,CASSLQAGSYNEQFF,TGTGCCAGCAGCTTACAAGCGGGCTCATACAATGAGCAGTTCTTC
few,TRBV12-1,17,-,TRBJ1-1,CASSFTSRGRENTEAFF,TGTGCCAGCAGCTTTACTTCCAGGGGGCGCGAGAACACTGAAGCTTTCTTT
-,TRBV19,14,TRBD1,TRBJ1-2,CASRQSGTAYGYTF,TGTGCCAGTAGACAGTCCGGGACAGCCTATGGCTACACCTTC
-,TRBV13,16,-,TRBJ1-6,CASSFPRLGGNSPLHF,TGTGCCAGCAGCTTCCCTCGACTGGGAGGTAATTCACCCCTCCACTTT
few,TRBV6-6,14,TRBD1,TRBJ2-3,CASSDRAGTDTQYF,TGTGCCAGCAGTGACAGGGCAGGCACAGATACGCAGTATTTT
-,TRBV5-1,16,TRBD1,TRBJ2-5,CASSSAGTGYQETQYF,TGCGCCAGCAGCTCCGCAGGGACAGGGTACCAAGAGACCCAGTACTTC
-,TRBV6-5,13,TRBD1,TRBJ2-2,CASSYSGQGMMFF,TGTGCCAGCAGTTACAGCGGACAGGGGATGATGTTTTTT
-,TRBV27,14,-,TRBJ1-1,CASSFGRGNTEAFF,TGTGCCAGCAGTTTTGGCAGGGGAAACACTGAAGCTTTCTTT
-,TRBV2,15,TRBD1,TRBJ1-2,CASRYLTGGNYGYTF,TGTGCCAGCAGATATTTGACAGGGGGTAACTATGGCTACACCTTC
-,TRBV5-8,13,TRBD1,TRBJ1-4,CASSRTGAEKLFF,TGTGCCAGCAGCCGGACAGGGGCGGAAAAACTGTTTTTT
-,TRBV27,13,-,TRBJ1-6,CASNPGTNSPLHF,TGTGCCAGCAACCCCGGGACAAATTCACCCCTCCACTTT
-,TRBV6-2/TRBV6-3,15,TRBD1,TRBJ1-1,CASSYSGTGDTEAFF,TGTGCCAGCAGTTACTCAGGGACAGGGGACACTGAAGCTTTCTTT
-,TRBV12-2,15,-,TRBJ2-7,CASRLRRGRAYEQYF,TGTGCAAGTCGCTTACGGCGGGGCAGGGCCTACGAGCAGTACTTC
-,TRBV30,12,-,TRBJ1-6,CAWSGVLSPLHF,TGTGCCTGGAGTGGAGTCCTCTCACCCCTCCACTTT
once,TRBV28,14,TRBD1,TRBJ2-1,CASTLDRVDNEQFF,TGTGCCAGCACCTTGGACAGGGTTGACAATGAGCAGTTCTTC
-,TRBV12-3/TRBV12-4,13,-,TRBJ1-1,CASGRDINTEAFF,TGTGCCAGCGGGCGGGATATTAACACTGAAGCTTTCTTT
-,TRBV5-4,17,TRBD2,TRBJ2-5,CASSLGASGGPQETQYF,TGTGCCAGCAGCCTGGGGGCTAGCGGGGGGCCCCAAGAGACCCAGTACTTC
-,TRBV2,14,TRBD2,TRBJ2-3,CASSEAGGTDTQYF,TGTGCCAGCAGTGAAGCGGGGGGGACAGATACGCAGTATTTT
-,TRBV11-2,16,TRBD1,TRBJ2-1,CASSLLTGGVYNEQFF,TGTGCCAGCAGCCTATTGACAGGGGGGGTGTACAATGAGCAGTTCTTC